This TCR beta chain is drawn from a study of identifying expanded T cells in peripheral blood. As concerns this clone: Its cognate antigen is unknown.

Only in-frame clones appear in the TCRdb table, and some are missing; sequencing was by immunoSEQ multiplex PCR. The sample shows under 100,000 clones, approximately 90% of them seen only once. This CDR3 has 19 amino acids. Trimming cost V 4 bases and J 6 bases; bases outside gene matches: 13. Per germline, CDR1 SEHNR and CDR2 FQNEAQ (reference sequence). Whole-study results and caveats: Over approximately two and four weeks, about 16.4 and 19 clones changed, versus approximately 1.1 between replicates. Variance in clone template counts between two-week samples significantly increased with total template count across all healthy donors.

Sequenced sample: blood. The chain links TRBV7-9 to TRBJ2-1, with 15 positions matching TRBD2. This clonotype was obtained from a person between 18 and 69 years old in good health. CDR3 loop: CASSSLPGLAGGPGNEQFF. CDR3 sequence (DNA): TGTGCCAGCAGCTCACTACCGGGACTAGCGGGAGGACCCGGCAATGAGCAGTTCTTC. Combining the CDR3 with reference TRBV7-9 and TRBJ2-1 gives the whole variable domain DTGVSQNPRHKITKRGQNVTFRCDPISEHNRLYWYRQTLGQGPEFLTYFQNEAQLEKSRLLSDRFSAERPKGSFSTLEIQRTEQGDSAMYLCASSSLPGLAGGPGNEQFFGPGTRLTVL.